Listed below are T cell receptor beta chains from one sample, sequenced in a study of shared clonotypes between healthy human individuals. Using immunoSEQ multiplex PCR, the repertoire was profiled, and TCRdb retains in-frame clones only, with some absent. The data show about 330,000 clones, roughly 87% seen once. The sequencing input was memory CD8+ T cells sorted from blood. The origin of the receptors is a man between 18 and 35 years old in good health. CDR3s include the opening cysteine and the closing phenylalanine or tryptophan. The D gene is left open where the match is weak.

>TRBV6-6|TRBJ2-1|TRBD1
CASSYTWDRAYNEQFF
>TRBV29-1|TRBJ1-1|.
CSVDGASEAFF
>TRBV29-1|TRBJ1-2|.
CSVVSGMGYTF
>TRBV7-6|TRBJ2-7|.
CASSLKGAYEQYF
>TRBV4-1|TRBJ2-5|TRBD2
CASSHGDLLAGGNQETQYF
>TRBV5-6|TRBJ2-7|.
CASSLPGAYEQYF
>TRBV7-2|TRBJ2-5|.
CASSDTRFETQYF
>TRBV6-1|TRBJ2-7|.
CASSTGYSYEQYF
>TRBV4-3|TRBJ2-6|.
CASSKPGRGSGANVLTF
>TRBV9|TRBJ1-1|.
CASSDHPGPANGWDTEAFF
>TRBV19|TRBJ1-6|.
CASRSVGSSYNSPLHF
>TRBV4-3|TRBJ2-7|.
CASSQDSGDAYEQYF
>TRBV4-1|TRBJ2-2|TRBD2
CASSQERYSGGADGGELFF
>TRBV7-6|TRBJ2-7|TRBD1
CASSLGQVETYEQYF
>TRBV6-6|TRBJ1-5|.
CASSSQTGNQPQHF
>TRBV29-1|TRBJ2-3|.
CSVEDRTDTDTQYF
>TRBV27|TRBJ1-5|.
CASSLLPGALGQPQHF
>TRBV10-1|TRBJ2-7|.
CASSELSAAGYEQYF
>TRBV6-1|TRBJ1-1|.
CASSAGGGTEAFF
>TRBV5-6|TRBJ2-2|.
CASSLGSVGIGTGELFF
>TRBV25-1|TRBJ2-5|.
CASSGTYQETQYF
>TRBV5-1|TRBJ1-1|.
CASRTVGRAFF
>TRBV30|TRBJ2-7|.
CAWSLPPSQGSRTYEQYF
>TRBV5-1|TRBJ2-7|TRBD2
CASSWIPSGRWTYEQYF
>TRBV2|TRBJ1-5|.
CASKEGNQPQHF
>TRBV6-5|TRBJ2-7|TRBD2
CASSYQREFGEQYF
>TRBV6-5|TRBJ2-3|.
CASSYSPGDTQYF
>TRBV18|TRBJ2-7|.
CASSPLPNYEQYF
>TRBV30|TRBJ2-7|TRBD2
CAWSGDGTSEQYF
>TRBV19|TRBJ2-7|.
CASSMGRVQSFEQYF
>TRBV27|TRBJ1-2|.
CASSLGGGYGYTF
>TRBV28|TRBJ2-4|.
CASSTGSIQYF
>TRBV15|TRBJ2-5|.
CATSSIPGVQETQYF
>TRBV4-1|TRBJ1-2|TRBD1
CASSQEQGGVDGYTF
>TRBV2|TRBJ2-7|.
CASSVYVGPGFSYEQYF
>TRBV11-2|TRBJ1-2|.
CASSLGWDYNYGYTF
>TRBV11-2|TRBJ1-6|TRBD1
CASSLPTGPRSPLHF
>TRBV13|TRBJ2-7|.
CASSLLPNFYEQYF
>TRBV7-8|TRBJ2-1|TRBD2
CASSLVWPISGPYNEQFF
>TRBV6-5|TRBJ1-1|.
CASRPGGGQNTEAFF
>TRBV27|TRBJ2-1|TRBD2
CASSLSHGAGGYNEQFF
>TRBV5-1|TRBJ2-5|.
CASSLDAGSYQETQYF
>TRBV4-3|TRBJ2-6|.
CASSPGAGTGANVLTF
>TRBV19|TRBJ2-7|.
CASSIGRSYEQYF
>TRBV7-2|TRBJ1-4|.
CASSLEGYITEKLFF
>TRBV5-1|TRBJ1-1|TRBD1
CASSLGQGMNTEAFF
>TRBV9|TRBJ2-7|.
CASSGGGGGEQYF
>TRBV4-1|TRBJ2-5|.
CASSQEGTGYQETQYF
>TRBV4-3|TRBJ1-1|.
CASSQESGMNTEAFF
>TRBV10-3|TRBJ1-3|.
CAIMDLQDSGNTIYF